The T cell receptor beta chain under discussion was sequenced for a study of shared clonotypes between healthy human individuals. Study-wide context: Three CD4 naive, three CD4 memory, two CD8 naive and one CD8 memory plate were used per donor. Study-level points and caveats: Estimated richness was generally greater in naive than memory subsets.

The sample holds one count of this clone. Its antigen remains unknown. Naive CD8 cells lacked CD45RO, underwent positive selection for CCR7 and left out terminally differentiated effector memory CD45RA+ cells. Repertoires were generated with immunoSEQ multiplex PCR, while TCRdb's copy carries only in-frame clones and drops some. The table has around 2,100,000 clones, roughly 95% seen once. The CDR3 totals 13 residues. V shed 5 bases and J shed 6 bases, with 13 bases lying between them. Germline CDR1 and CDR2: MNHEY and SMNVEV (reference sequence). This receptor was taken from a man younger than 35 in good health. Material: naive CD8+ T cells sorted from blood. The genes are TRBV27 and TRBJ2-5, with no clear D. The CDR3 DNA is TGTGCCAGCAGTCTCGGATCCGGGCAGACCCAGTACTTC. Translated, it gives CASSLGSGQTQYF.